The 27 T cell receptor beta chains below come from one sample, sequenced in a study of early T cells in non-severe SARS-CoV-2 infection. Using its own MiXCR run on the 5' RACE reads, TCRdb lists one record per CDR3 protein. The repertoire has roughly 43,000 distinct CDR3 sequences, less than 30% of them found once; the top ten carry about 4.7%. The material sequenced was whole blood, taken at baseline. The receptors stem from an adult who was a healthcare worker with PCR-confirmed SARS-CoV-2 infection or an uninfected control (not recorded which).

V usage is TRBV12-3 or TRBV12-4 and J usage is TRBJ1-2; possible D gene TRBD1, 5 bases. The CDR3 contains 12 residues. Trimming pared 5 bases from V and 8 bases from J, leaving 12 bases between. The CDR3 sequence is CASSPPEGGYTF. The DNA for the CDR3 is TGTGCCAGCAGTCCCCCCGAGGGGGGCTACACCTTC.

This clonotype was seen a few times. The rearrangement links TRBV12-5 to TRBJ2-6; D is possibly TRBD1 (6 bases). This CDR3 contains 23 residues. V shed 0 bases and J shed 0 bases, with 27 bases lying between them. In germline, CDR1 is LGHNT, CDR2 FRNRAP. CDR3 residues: CASGLVIRLGALNPISGANVLTF. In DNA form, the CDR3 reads TGTGCTAGTGGTTTGGTAATAAGGTTGGGGGCCTTAAACCCAATCTCTGGGGCCAACGTCCTGACTTTC. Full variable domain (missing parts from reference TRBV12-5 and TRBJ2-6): DARVTQTPRHKVTEMGQEVTMRCQPILGHNTVFWYRQTMMQGLELLAYFRNRAPLDDSGMPKDRFSAEMPDATLATLKIQPSEPRDSAVYFCASGLVIRLGALNPISGANVLTFGAGSRLTVL.

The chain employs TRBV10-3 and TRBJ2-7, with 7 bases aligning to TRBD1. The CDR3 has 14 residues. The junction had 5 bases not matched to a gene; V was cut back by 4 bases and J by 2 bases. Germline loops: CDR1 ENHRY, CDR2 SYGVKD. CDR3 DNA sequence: TGTGCCATCAGTGCCGGGACAGCCGCCTACGAGCAGTACTTC. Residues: CAISAGTAAYEQYF.

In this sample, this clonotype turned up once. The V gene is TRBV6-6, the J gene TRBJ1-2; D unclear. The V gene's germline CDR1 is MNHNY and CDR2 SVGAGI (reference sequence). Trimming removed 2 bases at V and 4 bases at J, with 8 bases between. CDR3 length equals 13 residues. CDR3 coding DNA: TGTGCCAGCAGTTACGAGGGTACCTATGGCTACACCTTC. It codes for CASSYEGTYGYTF.

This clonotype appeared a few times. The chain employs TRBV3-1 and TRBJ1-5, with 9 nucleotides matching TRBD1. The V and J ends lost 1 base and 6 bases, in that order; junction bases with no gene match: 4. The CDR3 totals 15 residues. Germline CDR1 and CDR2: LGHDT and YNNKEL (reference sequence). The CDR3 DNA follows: TGTGCCAGCAGCCAAGGGGGACAGGGTGTTCAGCCCCAGCATTTT. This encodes CASSQGGQGVQPQHF.

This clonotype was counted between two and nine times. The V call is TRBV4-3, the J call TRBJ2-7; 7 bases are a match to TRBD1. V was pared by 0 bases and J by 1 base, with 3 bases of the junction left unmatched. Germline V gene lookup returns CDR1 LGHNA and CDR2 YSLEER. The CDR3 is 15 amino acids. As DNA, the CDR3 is TGCGCCAGCAGCCAAGACAGACAGGGTTCCTACGAGCAGTACTTC. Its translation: CASSQDRQGSYEQYF.

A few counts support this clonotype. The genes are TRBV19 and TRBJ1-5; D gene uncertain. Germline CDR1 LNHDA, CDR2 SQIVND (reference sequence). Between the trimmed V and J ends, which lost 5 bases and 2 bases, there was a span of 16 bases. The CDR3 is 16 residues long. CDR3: CASSHVSEAGNQPQHF. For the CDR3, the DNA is TGTGCCAGTAGTCACGTCAGTGAGGCTGGCAATCAGCCCCAGCATTTT.

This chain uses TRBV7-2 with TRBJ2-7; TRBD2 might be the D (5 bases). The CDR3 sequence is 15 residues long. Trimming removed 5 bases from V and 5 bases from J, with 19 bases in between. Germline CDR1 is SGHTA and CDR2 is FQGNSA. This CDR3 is CASSPGRVRDHEQYF. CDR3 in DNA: TGTGCCAGCAGCCCCGGGCGGGTCCGCGACCACGAGCAGTACTTC.

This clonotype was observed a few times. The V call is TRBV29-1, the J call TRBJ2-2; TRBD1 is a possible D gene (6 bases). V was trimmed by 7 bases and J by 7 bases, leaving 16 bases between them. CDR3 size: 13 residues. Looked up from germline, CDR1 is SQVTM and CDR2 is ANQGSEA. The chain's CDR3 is CSGGAGEHGELFF. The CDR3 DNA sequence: TGCAGCGGGGGCGCAGGGGAACACGGGGAGCTGTTTTTT.

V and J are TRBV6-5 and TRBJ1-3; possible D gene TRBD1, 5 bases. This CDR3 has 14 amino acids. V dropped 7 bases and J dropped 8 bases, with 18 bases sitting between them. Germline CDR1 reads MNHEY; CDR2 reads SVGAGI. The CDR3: CASIPAGRADTIYF. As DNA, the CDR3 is TGTGCCAGCATCCCTGCGGGCAGGGCAGACACCATATATTTT.

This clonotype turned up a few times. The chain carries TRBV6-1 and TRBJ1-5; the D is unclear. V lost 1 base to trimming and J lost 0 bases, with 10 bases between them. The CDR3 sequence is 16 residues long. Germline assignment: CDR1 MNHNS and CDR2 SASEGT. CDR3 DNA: TGTGCCAGCAGTGAAGTCCACAGTTATAGCAATCAGCCCCAGCATTTT. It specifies CASSEVHSYSNQPQHF.

CDR3 in amino acids: CASSSLNEQFF. In nucleotides, the CDR3 is TGTGCCAGCAGCTCTCTCAATGAGCAGTTCTTC. The chain recombines TRBV11-2 with TRBJ2-1; D is uncertain. The CDR3 covers 11 residues. Trimming cost V 4 bases and J 6 bases, with 4 bases left between them. Germline V lookup: CDR1 SGHAT, CDR2 FQNNGV.

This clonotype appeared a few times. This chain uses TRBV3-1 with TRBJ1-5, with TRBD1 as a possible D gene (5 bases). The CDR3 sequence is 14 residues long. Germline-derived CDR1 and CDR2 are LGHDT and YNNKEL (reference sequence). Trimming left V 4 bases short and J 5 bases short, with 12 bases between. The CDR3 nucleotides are TGTGCCAGCAGCCCAATGGGCAGGGATCAGCCCCAGCATTTT. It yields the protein CASSPMGRDQPQHF.

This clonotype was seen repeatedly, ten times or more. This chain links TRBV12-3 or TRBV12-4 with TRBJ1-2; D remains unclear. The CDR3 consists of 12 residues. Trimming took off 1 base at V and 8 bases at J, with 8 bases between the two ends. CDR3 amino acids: CASSLELRGYTF. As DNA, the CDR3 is TGTGCCAGCAGTTTAGAACTTCGCGGCTACACCTTC.

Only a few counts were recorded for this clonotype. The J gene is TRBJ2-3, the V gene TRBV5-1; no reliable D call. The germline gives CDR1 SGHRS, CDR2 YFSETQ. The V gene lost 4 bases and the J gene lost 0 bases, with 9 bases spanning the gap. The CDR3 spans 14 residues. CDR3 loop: CASSPFTSTDTQYF. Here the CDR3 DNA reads TGCGCCAGCAGCCCGTTCACTAGCACAGATACGCAGTATTTT.

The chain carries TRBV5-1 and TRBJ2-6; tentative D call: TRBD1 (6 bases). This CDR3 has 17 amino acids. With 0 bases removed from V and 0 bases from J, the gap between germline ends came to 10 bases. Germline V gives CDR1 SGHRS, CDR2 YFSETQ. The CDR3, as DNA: TGCGCCAGCAGCTTGGGGACAGCCAGCTCTGGGGCCAACGTCCTGACTTTC. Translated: CASSLGTASSGANVLTF.

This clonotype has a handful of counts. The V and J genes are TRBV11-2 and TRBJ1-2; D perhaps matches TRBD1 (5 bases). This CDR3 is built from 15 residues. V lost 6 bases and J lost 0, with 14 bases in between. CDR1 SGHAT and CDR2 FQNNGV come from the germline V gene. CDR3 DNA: TGTGCCAGCAGAGTCCGGGACGGAGCTAACTATGGCTACACCTTC. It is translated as CASRVRDGANYGYTF.

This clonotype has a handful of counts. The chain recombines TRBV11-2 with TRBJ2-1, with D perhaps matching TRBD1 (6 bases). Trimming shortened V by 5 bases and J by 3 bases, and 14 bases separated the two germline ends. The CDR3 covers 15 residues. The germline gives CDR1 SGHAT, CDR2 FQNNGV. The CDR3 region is CASSPRQDDYNEQFF. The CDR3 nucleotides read TGTGCCAGCAGCCCCCGACAGGACGACTACAATGAGCAGTTCTTC.

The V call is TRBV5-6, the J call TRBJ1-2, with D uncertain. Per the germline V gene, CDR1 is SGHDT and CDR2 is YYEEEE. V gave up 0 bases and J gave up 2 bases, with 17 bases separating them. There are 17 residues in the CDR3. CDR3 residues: CASSLEYRRRQNYGYTF. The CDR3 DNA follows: TGTGCCAGCAGCTTGGAGTATCGTAGGCGGCAAAACTATGGCTACACCTTC.

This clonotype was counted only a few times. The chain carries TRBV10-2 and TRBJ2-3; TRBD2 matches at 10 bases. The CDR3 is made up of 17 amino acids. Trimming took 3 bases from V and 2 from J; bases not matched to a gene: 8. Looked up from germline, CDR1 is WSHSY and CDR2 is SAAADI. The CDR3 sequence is CASSDRGLADPTDTQYF. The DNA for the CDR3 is TGCGCCAGCAGTGACCGTGGACTAGCGGACCCCACAGATACGCAGTATTTT.

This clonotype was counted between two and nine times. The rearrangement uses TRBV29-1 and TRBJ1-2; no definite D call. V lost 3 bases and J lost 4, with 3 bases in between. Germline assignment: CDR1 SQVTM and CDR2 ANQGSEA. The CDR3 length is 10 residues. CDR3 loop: CSVESYGYTF. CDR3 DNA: TGCAGCGTTGAGTCCTATGGCTACACCTTC.

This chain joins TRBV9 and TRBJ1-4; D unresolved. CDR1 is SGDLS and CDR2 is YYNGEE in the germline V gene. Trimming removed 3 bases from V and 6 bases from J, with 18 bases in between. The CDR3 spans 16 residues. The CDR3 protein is CASSAGGSSAYEKLFF. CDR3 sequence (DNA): TGTGCCAGCAGCGCAGGTGGGAGCAGCGCCTATGAAAAACTGTTTTTT.

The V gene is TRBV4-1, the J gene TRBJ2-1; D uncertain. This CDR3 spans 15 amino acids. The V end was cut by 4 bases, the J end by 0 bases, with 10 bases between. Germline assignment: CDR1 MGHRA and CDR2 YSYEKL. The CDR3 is CASSLQVSSYNEQFF. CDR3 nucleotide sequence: TGCGCCAGCAGCCTCCAGGTGAGCTCCTACAATGAGCAGTTCTTC.

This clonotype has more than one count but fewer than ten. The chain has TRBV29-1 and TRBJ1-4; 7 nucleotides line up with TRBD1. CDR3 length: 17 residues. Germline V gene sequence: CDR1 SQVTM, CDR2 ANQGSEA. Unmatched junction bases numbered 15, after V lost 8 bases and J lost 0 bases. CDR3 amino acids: CSFSKGRGQPTNEKLFF. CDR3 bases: TGCAGCTTCTCAAAGGGTAGGGGGCAACCAACTAATGAAAAACTGTTTTTT. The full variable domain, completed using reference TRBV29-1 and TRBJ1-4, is SAVISQKPSRDICQRGTSLTIQCQVDSQVTMMFWYRQQPGQSLTLIATANQGSEATYESGFVIDKFPISRPNLTFSTLTVSNMSPEDSSIYLCSFSKGRGQPTNEKLFFGSGTQLSVL.

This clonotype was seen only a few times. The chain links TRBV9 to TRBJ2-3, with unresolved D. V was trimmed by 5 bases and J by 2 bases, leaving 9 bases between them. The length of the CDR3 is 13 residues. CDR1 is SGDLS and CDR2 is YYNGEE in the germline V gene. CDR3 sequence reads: CASRSQATDTQYF. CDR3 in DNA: TGTGCCAGCAGATCCCAGGCCACAGATACGCAGTATTTT. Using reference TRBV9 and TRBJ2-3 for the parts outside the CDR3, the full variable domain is DSGVTQTPKHLITATGQRVTLRCSPRSGDLSVYWYQQSLDQGLQFLIQYYNGEERAKGNILERFSAQQFPDLHSELNLSSLELGDSALYFCASRSQATDTQYFGPGTRLTVL.

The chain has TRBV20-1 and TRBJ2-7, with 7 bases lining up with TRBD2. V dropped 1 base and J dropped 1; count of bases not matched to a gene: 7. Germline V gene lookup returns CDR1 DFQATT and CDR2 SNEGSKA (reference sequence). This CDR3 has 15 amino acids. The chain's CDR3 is CSARAAAGESYEQYF. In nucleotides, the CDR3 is TGCAGTGCTAGAGCGGCGGCGGGGGAGTCCTACGAGCAGTACTTC.

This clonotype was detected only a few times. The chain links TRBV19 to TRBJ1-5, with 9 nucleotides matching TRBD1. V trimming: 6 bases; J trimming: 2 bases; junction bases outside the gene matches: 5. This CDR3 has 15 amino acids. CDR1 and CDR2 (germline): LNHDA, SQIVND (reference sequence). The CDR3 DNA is TGTGCCAGTAGAGCTACAGGGGGCCGCAATCAGCCCCAGCATTTT. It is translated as CASRATGGRNQPQHF.